The 10 T cell receptor beta chains presented below share a single source sample, sequenced in a study of blood T cell repertoires in COVID-19. Libraries were prepared by immunoSEQ multiplex PCR; TCRdb keeps only in-frame clonotypes and omits some of them. This sample has approximately 170,000 clones; around nine tenths occur once, and the top ten carry less than 3%. Specimen: peripheral blood. The source is a woman aged 80 or over with COVID-19, enrolled during active disease.

CDR3 sequence reads: CASSLVASDQETQYF. The CDR3 nucleotides are TGTGCCAGCAGCTTAGTGGCTTCTGATCAAGAGACCCAGTACTTC. This sequence joins TRBV7-2 and TRBJ2-5; D is ambiguous. V lost 1 base to trimming and J lost 2 bases, with 11 bases between them. The CDR3 has 15 amino acids. The germline V gene encodes CDR1 SGHTA and CDR2 FQGNSA.

The chain recombines TRBV5-6 with TRBJ1-1; maybe TRBD1 (6 bases). Per the germline V gene, CDR1 is SGHDT and CDR2 is YYEEEE. The CDR3 spans 16 residues. The V gene lost 2 bases and the J gene lost 3 bases, with 17 bases spanning the gap. The CDR3 coding sequence is TGTGCCAGCAGCTTCGGACAGATAGTCGAATACACTGAAGCTTTCTTT. Its protein product is CASSFGQIVEYTEAFF.

This rearrangement joins TRBV2 to TRBJ2-7; D may be TRBD2 (6 bases). The CDR3 totals 15 residues. Germline lookup yields CDR1 SNHLY and CDR2 FYNNEI. Trimming pared 4 bases from V and 6 bases from J, leaving 19 bases between. In DNA form, the CDR3 reads TGTGCCAGCAGTGTGGCTAGCGCCCAGAGTAGCGAGCAGTACTTC. It encodes CASSVASAQSSEQYF.

This chain links TRBV6-6 with TRBJ2-5, with TRBD1 matching over 8 bases. The CDR3 sequence is 15 residues long. Germline trimming cut 6 bases from V and 2 bases from J; bases unmatched to any gene: 8. Germline CDR1 reads MNHNY; CDR2 reads SVGAGI (reference sequence). CDR3 DNA: TGTGCCAGCAGAGGACAGGGATCTGGGCAAGAGACCCAGTACTTC. Its translation is CASRGQGSGQETQYF.

The CDR3, as DNA: TGTGCCAGCAGCTTATCGGGATCCACTAATGAAAAACTGTTTTTT. This sequence encodes CASSLSGSTNEKLFF. V gene TRBV7-9 combines with J gene TRBJ1-4; no clear D gene. V lost 2 bases and J lost 2, with 9 bases in between. This CDR3 has 15 residues. CDR1 and CDR2 (germline): SEHNR, FQNEAQ (reference sequence).

The V and J genes are TRBV3-1 (or the pseudogene TRBV3-2) and TRBJ2-1; 7 bases fit TRBD2. V was clipped by 1 base and J by 4 bases; unmatched bases: 7. Germline assignment: CDR1 LGHDT and CDR2 YNNKEL (reference sequence). The CDR3 extends over 16 amino acids. This CDR3 reads CASSQGRDYLYNEQFF. In DNA, the CDR3 is TGTGCCAGCAGCCAAGGCCGGGACTACCTTTACAATGAGCAGTTCTTC.

The chain combines TRBV6-1 with TRBJ1-5; a weak D match, TRBD1 (5 bases). V was cut by 2 bases and J by 1 base, with 6 bases left in between. CDR1 is MNHNS, CDR2 SASEGT, per germline. This CDR3 is built from 14 residues. In nucleotides, the CDR3 is TGTGCCAGCAGTGAACAGGGCAGCAATCAGCCCCAGCATTTT. Residues: CASSEQGSNQPQHF.

The chain employs TRBV12-3 or TRBV12-4 and TRBJ1-2; D perhaps matches TRBD1 (6 bases). This CDR3 contains 12 residues. V was cut by 4 bases and J by 8 bases, with 11 bases left in between. DNA of the CDR3: TGTGCCAGCAGTTCGAACAGGGACGGCTACACCTTC. This translates into CASSSNRDGYTF.

This clone was detected once. The genes are TRBV4-2 and TRBJ2-1, with 9 bases matching TRBD1. V lost 3 bases to trimming and J lost 5 bases; unmatched junction nucleotides: 5. The CDR3 spans 15 residues. CDR1 LGHNA and CDR2 YNFKEQ come from the germline V gene. The CDR3 nucleotides are TGTGCCAGCAGCCATCCGGGACAGGGAGACAATGAGCAGTTCTTC. It yields the protein CASSHPGQGDNEQFF.

This chain links TRBV15 with TRBJ1-1; D ambiguous. The CDR3 length is 16 residues. V lost 0 bases and J 1 base, leaving 12 bases between the germline ends. Germline V gives CDR1 LNHNV, CDR2 YYDKDF (reference sequence). The CDR3 bases are TGTGCCACCAGCAGAGATATCAACACGGGGAACACTGAAGCTTTCTTT. This encodes CATSRDINTGNTEAFF.